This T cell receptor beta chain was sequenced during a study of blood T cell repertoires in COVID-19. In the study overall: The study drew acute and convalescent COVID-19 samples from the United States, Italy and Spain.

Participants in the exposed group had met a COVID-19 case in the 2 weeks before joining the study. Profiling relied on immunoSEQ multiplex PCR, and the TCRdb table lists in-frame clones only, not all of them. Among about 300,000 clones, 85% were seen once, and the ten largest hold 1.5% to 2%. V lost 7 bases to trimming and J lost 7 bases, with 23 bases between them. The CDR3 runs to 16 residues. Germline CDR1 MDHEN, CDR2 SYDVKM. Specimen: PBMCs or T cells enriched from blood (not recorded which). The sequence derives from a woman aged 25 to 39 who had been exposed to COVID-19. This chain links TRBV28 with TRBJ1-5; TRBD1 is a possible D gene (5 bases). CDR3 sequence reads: CASTLFIQARGQPQHF. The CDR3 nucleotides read TGTGCCAGCACCTTGTTCATACAGGCCCGAGGACAGCCCCAGCATTTT.